A selection of T cell receptor beta chains follows, all from one sample in a study of blood T cell repertoires in COVID-19. Clones were read by immunoSEQ multiplex PCR, and TCRdb kept only the in-frame ones, dropping some. The table includes hundreds of thousands of clones, approximately 90% detected once. The sequenced sample consisted of PBMCs or T cells enriched from blood (not recorded which). The source is a middle-aged woman who had recovered from COVID-19. CDR3s include the opening cysteine and the closing phenylalanine or tryptophan. The order of the fields is J gene, V gene, D gene, clone size, CDR3 protein, CDR3 DNA. The D gene is left open where the match is weak. Part of the rows lack a size; the others show once, few, many or a class for expanded clones.

j_gene: TRBJ1-1; v_gene: TRBV5-1; d_gene: .; abundance: few; CDR3aa: CASSWNDREALNTEAFF; CDR3nt: TGCGCCAGCAGCTGGAACGACAGAGAAGCATTGAACACTGAAGCTTTCTTT
j_gene: TRBJ2-2; v_gene: TRBV29-1; d_gene: .; abundance: .; CDR3aa: CSVVPVETGELFF; CDR3nt: TGCAGCGTTGTGCCAGTTGAAACCGGGGAGCTGTTTTTT
j_gene: TRBJ2-1; v_gene: TRBV27; d_gene: TRBD2; abundance: .; CDR3aa: CASSPGLAGTYNEQFF; CDR3nt: TGTGCCAGCAGTCCCGGACTAGCGGGAACCTACAATGAGCAGTTCTTC
j_gene: TRBJ2-1; v_gene: TRBV6-2/TRBV6-3; d_gene: .; abundance: .; CDR3aa: CASSYERGEQFF; CDR3nt: TGTGCCAGCAGTTACGAGAGGGGGGAGCAGTTCTTC
j_gene: TRBJ2-3; v_gene: TRBV11-2; d_gene: .; abundance: .; CDR3aa: CASSLGFGREAATDTQYF; CDR3nt: TGTGCCAGCAGCTTAGGGTTTGGGCGGGAAGCTGCCACAGATACGCAGTATTTT
j_gene: TRBJ2-1; v_gene: TRBV27; d_gene: TRBD1; abundance: .; CDR3aa: CASSPRQGYNEQFF; CDR3nt: TGTGCCAGCAGTCCTAGACAGGGGTACAATGAGCAGTTCTTC
j_gene: TRBJ2-1; v_gene: TRBV5-1; d_gene: TRBD2; abundance: few; CDR3aa: CASSPGLAAGKPYNEQFF; CDR3nt: TGCGCCAGCAGCCCGGGACTAGCGGCCGGGAAACCTTACAATGAGCAGTTCTTC
j_gene: TRBJ2-1; v_gene: TRBV7-9; d_gene: .; abundance: .; CDR3aa: CASSLDAVISYNEQFF; CDR3nt: TGTGCCAGCAGCTTAGATGCGGTGATCAGCTACAATGAGCAGTTCTTC
j_gene: TRBJ2-1; v_gene: TRBV3-1/TRBV3-2; d_gene: .; abundance: .; CDR3aa: CASSQGLNRVNEQFF; CDR3nt: TGTGCCAGCAGCCAAGGACTGAACAGGGTCAATGAGCAGTTCTTC
j_gene: TRBJ2-2; v_gene: TRBV6-4; d_gene: .; abundance: few; CDR3aa: CASSERGGTGELFF; CDR3nt: TGTGCCAGCAGTGAGAGGGGAGGCACCGGGGAGCTGTTTTTT
j_gene: TRBJ2-3; v_gene: TRBV7-9; d_gene: .; abundance: .; CDR3aa: CASSSPWASGTDTQYF; CDR3nt: TGTGCCAGCAGCTCGCCGTGGGCTAGCGGCACAGATACGCAGTATTTT
j_gene: TRBJ1-1; v_gene: TRBV20-1; d_gene: .; abundance: .; CDR3aa: CSARRMTRIFF; CDR3nt: TGCAGTGCTAGGAGAATGACACGCATCTTCTTT
j_gene: TRBJ1-2; v_gene: TRBV29-1; d_gene: TRBD1; abundance: .; CDR3aa: CSVTQGDYGYTF; CDR3nt: TGCAGCGTAACACAGGGGGACTATGGCTACACCTTC
j_gene: TRBJ2-1; v_gene: TRBV4-3; d_gene: TRBD2; abundance: .; CDR3aa: CASSQESPLVSGRQFF; CDR3nt: TGCGCCAGCAGCCAAGAGAGCCCCCTAGTAAGCGGGAGGCAGTTCTTC
j_gene: TRBJ2-2; v_gene: TRBV7-6; d_gene: .; abundance: once; CDR3aa: CASSLAGGVWTGELFF; CDR3nt: TGTGCCAGCAGCTTAGCAGGGGGAGTATGGACCGGGGAGCTGTTTTTT
j_gene: TRBJ2-2; v_gene: TRBV24-1; d_gene: TRBD1; abundance: .; CDR3aa: CATRGLGGELFF; CDR3nt: TGTGCCACTAGGGGGCTCGGCGGGGAGCTGTTTTTT
j_gene: TRBJ1-5; v_gene: TRBV30; d_gene: .; abundance: .; CDR3aa: CAWSAGIWNQPQHF; CDR3nt: TGTGCCTGGAGCGCGGGGATTTGGAATCAGCCCCAGCATTTT
j_gene: TRBJ1-4; v_gene: TRBV7-2; d_gene: .; abundance: .; CDR3aa: CASSLWGTHEKLFF; CDR3nt: TGTGCCAGCAGCTTATGGGGGACTCATGAAAAACTGTTTTTT
j_gene: TRBJ2-4; v_gene: TRBV4-3; d_gene: .; abundance: .; CDR3aa: CASSQDPLAKNIQYF; CDR3nt: TGCGCCAGCAGCCAAGATCCACTAGCCAAAAACATTCAGTACTTC
j_gene: TRBJ2-1; v_gene: TRBV3-1/TRBV3-2; d_gene: TRBD2; abundance: .; CDR3aa: CASSQVREGYNEQFF; CDR3nt: TGTGCCAGCAGCCAAGTGCGGGAGGGATACAATGAGCAGTTCTTC
j_gene: TRBJ2-7; v_gene: TRBV27; d_gene: TRBD2; abundance: .; CDR3aa: CASRPRLAGGSSYEQYF; CDR3nt: TGTGCCAGCAGGCCAAGACTAGCGGGGGGGTCCTCCTACGAGCAGTACTTC
j_gene: TRBJ1-3; v_gene: TRBV7-6; d_gene: .; abundance: few; CDR3aa: CASSLAPWAGTGNTIYF; CDR3nt: TGTGCCAGCAGCTTAGCCCCCTGGGCAGGGACTGGAAACACCATATATTTT
j_gene: TRBJ2-1; v_gene: TRBV7-3; d_gene: TRBD1; abundance: .; CDR3aa: CASSSIGTGIYNEQFF; CDR3nt: TGTGCCAGCAGCTCCATCGGGACAGGGATCTACAATGAGCAGTTCTTC
j_gene: TRBJ2-1; v_gene: TRBV4-2; d_gene: TRBD2; abundance: .; CDR3aa: CASSRETAGAYNEQFF; CDR3nt: TGTGCCAGCAGCCGAGAGACAGCGGGAGCATATAATGAGCAGTTCTTC
j_gene: TRBJ1-6; v_gene: TRBV6-5; d_gene: .; abundance: .; CDR3aa: CASSYGGRGNSPLHF; CDR3nt: TGTGCCAGCAGTTACGGTGGACGGGGGAATTCACCCCTCCACTTT
j_gene: TRBJ2-1; v_gene: TRBV2; d_gene: TRBD2; abundance: few; CDR3aa: CASSGSTPPGGEQFF; CDR3nt: TGTGCCAGCAGTGGGTCCACCCCACCGGGGGGTGAGCAGTTCTTC
j_gene: TRBJ1-3; v_gene: TRBV7-9; d_gene: .; abundance: .; CDR3aa: CATQPRVLSGNTIYF; CDR3nt: TGTGCCACCCAACCCCGGGTCCTCTCTGGAAACACCATATATTTT
j_gene: TRBJ2-5; v_gene: TRBV3-1/TRBV3-2; d_gene: .; abundance: .; CDR3aa: CASSQEGTLYRETQYF; CDR3nt: TGTGCCAGCAGCCAAGAAGGGACACTCTATCGGGAGACCCAGTACTTC
j_gene: TRBJ1-6; v_gene: TRBV7-2; d_gene: .; abundance: .; CDR3aa: CASSLGRVSNSPLHF; CDR3nt: TGTGCCAGCAGCTTAGGGAGGGTATCCAATTCACCCCTCCACTTT
j_gene: TRBJ1-6; v_gene: TRBV5-6; d_gene: .; abundance: .; CDR3aa: CASSLARRQYNSPLHF; CDR3nt: TGTGCCAGCAGTCTGGCGCGCAGACAGTATAATTCACCCCTCCACTTT
j_gene: TRBJ1-4; v_gene: TRBV7-9; d_gene: .; abundance: .; CDR3aa: CASSRSQGLNEKLFF; CDR3nt: TGTGCCAGCAGCCGATCACAGGGATTAAATGAAAAACTGTTTTTT
j_gene: TRBJ2-5; v_gene: TRBV5-1; d_gene: TRBD1; abundance: .; CDR3aa: CASSILQGPQETQYF; CDR3nt: TGCGCCAGCAGTATACTACAGGGGCCCCAAGAGACCCAGTACTTC
j_gene: TRBJ1-4; v_gene: TRBV5-6; d_gene: .; abundance: .; CDR3aa: CASSLNQGTSEKLFF; CDR3nt: TGTGCCAGCAGCTTGAATCAGGGAACGAGCGAAAAACTGTTTTTT
j_gene: TRBJ2-1; v_gene: TRBV29-1; d_gene: TRBD2; abundance: few; CDR3aa: CSGSGGLAGGSNEQFF; CDR3nt: TGCAGCGGGAGTGGGGGGCTAGCGGGAGGAAGCAATGAGCAGTTCTTC
j_gene: TRBJ2-1; v_gene: TRBV25-1; d_gene: TRBD1; abundance: once; CDR3aa: CASSDPRQGVFYNEQFF; CDR3nt: TGTGCCAGCAGTGACCCCAGACAGGGGGTTTTCTACAATGAGCAGTTCTTC
j_gene: TRBJ2-5; v_gene: TRBV15; d_gene: TRBD1; abundance: .; CDR3aa: CATSAYRDRGEETQYF; CDR3nt: TGTGCCACCAGCGCCTACCGGGACAGGGGCGAAGAGACCCAGTACTTC
j_gene: TRBJ2-3; v_gene: TRBV5-5; d_gene: TRBD1; abundance: .; CDR3aa: CASSSGLLQGVMAVDTQYF; CDR3nt: TGTGCCAGCAGCAGCGGGCTCTTACAGGGGGTCATGGCTGTGGATACGCAGTATTTT
j_gene: TRBJ2-1; v_gene: TRBV7-6; d_gene: .; abundance: .; CDR3aa: CASSLSLGRGSYNEQFF; CDR3nt: TGTGCCAGCAGCTTATCTCTGGGTAGGGGCTCCTACAATGAGCAGTTCTTC
j_gene: TRBJ2-1; v_gene: TRBV28; d_gene: TRBD2; abundance: .; CDR3aa: CASSAAGGLHEQFF; CDR3nt: TGTGCCAGCAGTGCAGCGGGAGGGCTCCATGAGCAGTTCTTC
j_gene: TRBJ1-1; v_gene: TRBV28; d_gene: .; abundance: .; CDR3aa: CASSFTAEAFF; CDR3nt: TGTGCCAGCAGTTTTACAGCTGAAGCTTTCTTT
j_gene: TRBJ1-5; v_gene: TRBV7-6; d_gene: .; abundance: once; CDR3aa: CASSLERRRGNQPQHF; CDR3nt: TGTGCCAGCAGCTTAGAGAGGAGGAGAGGCAATCAGCCCCAGCATTTT
j_gene: TRBJ2-1; v_gene: TRBV6-2/TRBV6-3; d_gene: TRBD2; abundance: .; CDR3aa: CASSYYSSGRAGDLWQFF; CDR3nt: TGTGCCAGCAGTTACTACTCTAGCGGGAGGGCCGGGGATTTATGGCAGTTCTTC
j_gene: TRBJ2-7; v_gene: TRBV4-2; d_gene: .; abundance: .; CDR3aa: CASSLGREPYEQYF; CDR3nt: TGTGCCAGCAGCTTGGGCCGGGAGCCCTACGAGCAGTACTTC
j_gene: TRBJ2-7; v_gene: TRBV6-5; d_gene: TRBD2; abundance: .; CDR3aa: CASRGGFPSYEQYF; CDR3nt: TGTGCCAGCCGGGGGGGGTTTCCTTCCTACGAGCAGTACTTC
j_gene: TRBJ1-6; v_gene: TRBV7-2; d_gene: TRBD1; abundance: .; CDR3aa: CASSLERNRGASPLHF; CDR3nt: TGTGCCAGCAGCTTAGAAAGAAACAGGGGGGCTTCACCCCTCCACTTT
j_gene: TRBJ1-1; v_gene: TRBV2; d_gene: .; abundance: .; CDR3aa: CASRRRDTTSTMNTEAFF; CDR3nt: TGTGCCAGCAGACGACGGGACACTACCTCAACCATGAACACTGAAGCTTTCTTT
j_gene: TRBJ1-5; v_gene: TRBV2; d_gene: TRBD1; abundance: .; CDR3aa: CASSDRGVQPQHF; CDR3nt: TGTGCCAGTTCTGACAGGGGGGTTCAGCCCCAGCATTTT
j_gene: TRBJ2-5; v_gene: TRBV5-4; d_gene: .; abundance: .; CDR3aa: CASSLDSETQYF; CDR3nt: TGTGCCAGCAGCTTGGACTCAGAGACCCAGTACTTC